One TCR beta chain is described in this entry. The source of the sample is a study of OX40 agonist ivuxolimab in advanced cancers. Germline V gene data show CDR1 as GTSNPN and CDR2 as SVGIG (reference sequence). The CDR3 is 15 residues long. The V and J ends lost 3 bases and 6 bases, in that order; junction bases with no gene match: 10. It was autoimmune disease history or systemic immunosuppression that excluded patients. Profiling relied on immunoSEQ multiplex PCR, and the TCRdb table lists in-frame clones only, not all of them. The sample holds about 50,000 clones, 82% seen once. This sequence was found in an adult with an advanced solid tumor such as melanoma, head and neck, liver or kidney cancer. The gene calls are TRBV30 and TRBJ2-1, with TRBD2 matching over 8 bases. Source: CD4+ or CD8+ T cells sorted from blood, taken in a trial of the OX40 agonist ivuxolimab. CDR3 sequence (DNA): TGTGCCTGGAGCCCGCTCCGGGGGGGGGCCAATGAGCAGTTCTTC. Residues: CAWSPLRGGANEQFF.